Below are 28 T cell receptor beta chains sequenced from a single sample in a study of blood T cell repertoires in COVID-19 (dated by TCRdb to the early 2020s). To prepare the library, the immunoSEQ multiplex PCR assay was applied. The clones in this table, taken by TCRdb from immuneACCESS, are in-frame only. Not every clone is retained; where verified, under half of the shortfall comes from an unresolved V gene, and the cause of the rest is unknown. The sample has some 120,000 clones on record, 70% to 85% of them singletons. The ten biggest clones cover around 15% of the sample. Sequencing was carried out using peripheral blood. The origin of the receptors is a woman between 50 and 59 years old with acute or convalescent COVID-19.

This clone was picked up one time. V gene TRBV6-6 combines with J gene TRBJ2-1, with D perhaps matching TRBD2 (6 bases). Trimming pared 7 bases from V and 4 bases from J, leaving 14 bases between. CDR1 is MNHNY and CDR2 is SVGAGI in the germline V gene (reference sequence). This CDR3 has 14 residues. DNA for the CDR3: TGTGCCAGCATGCTACCCGGAGGGTACAATGAGCAGTTCTTC. This codes for CASMLPGGYNEQFF.

This chain links TRBV21-1 with TRBJ1-6; the D segment call TRBD1 is taken from the table without a DNA check. TRBV21-1 is an annotated pseudogene. The CDR3 covers 19 residues. CDR3 region: CASSPRTTGGSSYNSPLHF. As DNA, the CDR3 is TGTGCCAGCAGCCCTCGCACGACAGGGGGAAGCTCCTATAATTCACCCCTCCACTTT.

The V and J genes are TRBV7-9 and TRBJ1-1; the D gene is possibly TRBD1 (5 bases). The CDR3 spans 14 residues. V was shortened by 6 bases and J by 3 bases, with 14 bases between the two germline ends. Germline CDR1 reads SEHNR; CDR2 reads FQNEAQ (reference sequence). The CDR3 reads CASSSRTTYTEAFF. The CDR3 nucleotides are TGTGCCAGCAGTTCTAGGACAACCTACACTGAAGCTTTCTTT. Combining the CDR3 with reference TRBV7-9 and TRBJ1-1 gives the whole variable domain DTGVSQNPRHKITKRGQNVTFRCDPISEHNRLYWYRQTLGQGPEFLTYFQNEAQLEKSRLLSDRFSAERPKGSFSTLEIQRTEQGDSAMYLCASSSRTTYTEAFFGQGTRLTVV.

The rearrangement links TRBV11-2 to TRBJ1-5; 7 bases agree with TRBD1. Trimming cost V 5 bases and J 3 bases; bases outside gene matches: 4. Germline V gene data show CDR1 as SGHAT and CDR2 as FQNNGV. The CDR3 contains 14 residues. This CDR3 is CASSGGQANQPQHF. The CDR3 DNA reads TGTGCCAGCAGCGGAGGACAGGCCAATCAGCCCCAGCATTTT.

The V call is TRBV6-6, the J call TRBJ2-2, with D possibly TRBD2 on 6 matching bases. The CDR3 totals 15 residues. Germline-derived CDR1 and CDR2 are MNHNY and SVGAGI (reference sequence). Trimming removed 2 bases from V and 6 bases from J, with 13 bases in between. CDR3 DNA: TGTGCCAGCAGTTACGGGGCGGGGCGGCCCGGGGAGCTGTTTTTT. Translating it yields CASSYGAGRPGELFF.

Comment on this clone: Mismatch with germline at one junction end may stem from a read error. The chain links TRBV6-4 to TRBJ1-4; TRBD1 agrees at 7 bases. Germline loops: CDR1 MRHNA, CDR2 SNTAGT. The CDR3 has 12 residues. CDR3 nucleotides: TGTGCCAGCAGTGTCCCCCGGGACAGCTTGCTTTTT. Translated, it gives CASSVPRDSLLF.

This clone was counted between two and nine times. This chain joins TRBV10-1 and TRBJ1-1; tentatively, D is TRBD1 (5 bases). Trimming removed 6 bases from V and 4 bases from J, with 12 bases in between. There are 13 residues in the CDR3. Germline-derived CDR1 and CDR2 are WNHNN and SYGVQD (reference sequence). The CDR3 nucleotides read TGCGCCAGCAGCCCGGGGGGAGGCACTGAAGCTTTCTTT. Protein product: CASSPGGGTEAFF.

Comments on this clone: Within the sample, other DNA sequences also encode this same CDR3. V and J are TRBV19 and TRBJ1-3, with D hard to call. The germline gives CDR1 LNHDA, CDR2 SQIVND (reference sequence). The CDR3 sequence is 15 residues long. V gave up 6 bases and J gave up 0 bases, with 12 bases separating them. The CDR3 nucleotides read TGTGCCAGTAGCTCTGGGAGCCCCTCTGGAAACACCATATATTTT. It specifies CASSSGSPSGNTIYF.

This sequence joins TRBV29-1 and TRBJ2-3; D is possibly TRBD1 (5 bases). With 4 bases removed from V and 5 bases from J, the gap between germline ends came to 10 bases. Germline assignment: CDR1 SQVTM and CDR2 ANQGSEA. CDR3 length: 12 residues. The CDR3 protein is CSVVQGIDTQYF. The DNA of the CDR3 is TGCAGCGTTGTGCAGGGCATAGATACGCAGTATTTT.

This sequence joins TRBV12-3 or TRBV12-4 and TRBJ1-1; D is unresolved. The germline V and J ends were trimmed by 3 bases and 5 bases, with 10 bases remaining between them. The length of the CDR3 is 13 residues. CDR3 loop: CASSLVAGTEAFF. The CDR3 DNA sequence: TGTGCCAGCAGTTTGGTGGCGGGTACTGAAGCTTTCTTT.

J is TRBJ2-7 and V is TRBV11-2, with D possibly TRBD1 on 5 matching bases. CDR1 and CDR2 from the germline V gene are SGHAT and FQNNGV. V was clipped by 5 bases and J by 1 base, with 12 bases between them. The CDR3 consists of 14 residues. DNA for the CDR3: TGTGCCAGCAGCACAGCGAAGGGGTCCTACGAGCAGTACTTC. Its protein product is CASSTAKGSYEQYF.

The genes are TRBV5-6 and TRBJ1-2; 8 nucleotides align to TRBD1. This CDR3 is built from 13 residues. Germline V lookup: CDR1 SGHDT, CDR2 YYEEEE. V was pared by 3 bases and J by 8 bases, with 6 bases of the junction left unmatched. As DNA, the CDR3 is TGTGCCAGCAGCTGGCAGGGGGCGTCCGGCTACACCTTC. Amino acid sequence: CASSWQGASGYTF.

This rearrangement joins TRBV7-3 to TRBJ2-3; a weak D match, TRBD2 (5 bases). V was shortened by 4 bases and J by 1 base, with 9 bases between the two germline ends. The V gene's germline CDR1 is SGHTA and CDR2 FQGTGA. The CDR3 is made up of 14 amino acids. The CDR3 sequence: CASSSGRGTDTQYF. The CDR3 DNA sequence: TGTGCCAGCAGCTCGGGAAGGGGCACAGATACGCAGTATTTT.

This clone was observed a handful of times. The V call is TRBV7-6, the J call TRBJ2-3; 10 bases agree with TRBD2. Germline CDR1 reads SGHVS; CDR2 reads FNYEAQ. The V segment lost 4 bases and the J segment 9 bases; nucleotides outside the gene matches: 1. The CDR3 sequence is 12 residues long. CDR3 in DNA: TGTGCCAGCAGCTCACTAGCGGGGACGCAGTATTTT. Translation: CASSSLAGTQYF.

A few counts support this clone. The chain has TRBV2 and TRBJ1-5, with unresolved D. The CDR3 extends over 15 amino acids. Germline lookup yields CDR1 SNHLY and CDR2 FYNNEI. Trimming cost V 0 bases and J 3 bases, with 9 bases left between them. The chain's CDR3 is CASSEAEVDNQPQHF. The CDR3 nucleotides are TGTGCCAGCAGTGAAGCCGAGGTTGACAATCAGCCCCAGCATTTT. Full variable domain (missing parts from reference TRBV2 and TRBJ1-5): EPEVTQTPSHQVTQMGQEVILRCVPISNHLYFYWYRQILGQKVEFLVSFYNNEISEKSEIFDDQFSVERPDGSNFTLKIRSTKLEDSAMYFCASSEAEVDNQPQHFGDGTRLSIL.

This clone was seen a single time. The V gene is TRBV5-6, the J gene TRBJ1-4; no reliable D call. Germline CDR1 reads SGHDT; CDR2 reads YYEEEE. V shed 3 bases and J shed 7 bases, with 7 bases lying between them. This CDR3 is built from 12 residues. This CDR3 reads CASSWAGEKLFF. The DNA of the CDR3 is TGTGCCAGCAGCTGGGCGGGTGAAAAACTGTTTTTT.

The CDR3 is CASSLEGAHNTGELFF. The CDR3 DNA sequence: TGCGCCAGCAGCTTGGAGGGGGCTCACAACACCGGGGAGCTGTTTTTT. This rearrangement joins TRBV5-1 to TRBJ2-2; TRBD1 matches at 7 bases. The junction had 4 bases not matched to a gene; V was cut back by 0 bases and J by 2 bases. The CDR3 covers 16 residues. CDR1 is SGHRS and CDR2 is YFSETQ in the germline V gene.

The CDR3 nucleotides read TGTGCCAGCAATCCAAACGGGGGGCTCCACGAGCAGTACTTC. Its translation: CASNPNGGLHEQYF. The genes are TRBV27 and TRBJ2-7; D possibly corresponds to TRBD2 (7 bases). V lost 7 bases to trimming and J lost 5 bases, with 18 bases between them. The CDR3 extends over 14 amino acids. CDR1 MNHEY and CDR2 SMNVEV come from the germline V gene (reference sequence).

The V and J genes are TRBV5-5 and TRBJ2-2; D is ambiguous. Germline CDR1 is SGHKS and CDR2 is YYEKEE (reference sequence). V lost 4 bases, J lost 7 bases, and 26 bases lay in between. The length of the CDR3 is 18 residues. CDR3 coding DNA: TGTGCCAGCAGCCCCCTTGGTCGATCGGCCGGAGATATCGGGGAGCTGTTTTTT. This gives the protein CASSPLGRSAGDIGELFF.

This sequence joins TRBV18 and TRBJ2-1; tentative D call: TRBD2 (5 bases). Germline V gene lookup returns CDR1 KGHSH and CDR2 LQKENI. The CDR3 runs 15 residues. The germline V and J ends were trimmed by 3 bases and 8 bases, with 17 bases remaining between them. The CDR3 DNA is TGTGCCAGCTCACCGGCTGTAACTAGTAAGGATGAGCAGTTCTTC. This gives the protein CASSPAVTSKDEQFF.

The rearrangement links TRBV5-1 to TRBJ2-1, with 11 bases identical to TRBD1. The CDR3 has 14 amino acids. From germline, CDR1 is SGHRS and CDR2 YFSETQ. V shed 4 bases and J 8 bases; nucleotides not matched to a gene: 5. The CDR3: CASSAGQGGDEQFF. Here the CDR3 DNA reads TGCGCCAGCAGCGCGGGACAGGGGGGCGATGAGCAGTTCTTC.

V is TRBV27 and J is TRBJ1-2, with 7 bases aligning to TRBD1. CDR1 MNHEY and CDR2 SMNVEV come from the germline V gene (reference sequence). The J segment lost 0 bases and the V segment lost 7 bases, leaving 17 bases of the junction unmatched. CDR3 length equals 18 residues. The CDR3 DNA is TGTGCCAGCATTACAGGATTGACAGGGATCCGCACTAACTATGGCTACACCTTC. Residues: CASITGLTGIRTNYGYTF.

The rearrangement uses TRBV3-1 (or the pseudogene TRBV3-2) and TRBJ1-3, with D unclear. Germline CDR1 is LGHDT and CDR2 is YNNKEL (reference sequence). This CDR3 contains 14 residues. V gave up 1 base and J gave up 9 bases, with 13 bases separating them. This chain's CDR3 is CASSQAPRVGTIYF. CDR3 DNA: TGTGCCAGCAGCCAAGCACCCCGGGTGGGCACCATATATTTT.

This clone was counted a few times. The CDR3 nucleotides are TGTGCCAGCAGTACGACCGGGACAGGCTCACCCCTCCACTTT. Amino acid sequence: CASSTTGTGSPLHF. The rearrangement joins TRBV6-6 to TRBJ1-6; the match to TRBD1 covers 8 bases. The CDR3 has 14 residues. Germline values: CDR1 MNHNY, CDR2 SVGAGI (reference sequence). V trimming: 5 bases; J trimming: 10 bases; junction bases outside the gene matches: 7.

The gene calls are TRBV15 and TRBJ1-4; D gene uncertain. The CDR3 sequence is 13 residues long. The V end lost 4 bases, the J end lost 0 bases, and 3 bases lay between the germline ends. The V gene's germline CDR1 is LNHNV and CDR2 YYDKDF (reference sequence). CDR3 DNA sequence: TGTGCCACCAGCATAGCAACTAATGAAAAACTGTTTTTT. Residues: CATSIATNEKLFF.

This clone was seen a handful of times. The chain has TRBV5-1 and TRBJ1-2; 9 bases line up with TRBD1. Germline values: CDR1 SGHRS, CDR2 YFSETQ. Germline trimming cut 0 bases from V and 8 bases from J; bases unmatched to any gene: 5. This CDR3 is 14 amino acids long. The CDR3 nucleotides read TGCGCCAGCAGCTTGGGACAGGGGGAAGGCGGCTACACCTTC. Translating it yields CASSLGQGEGGYTF.

The chain is built from TRBV5-1 and TRBJ1-1, with TRBD1 matching over 8 bases. Trimming cost V 4 bases and J 0 bases; bases outside gene matches: 8. The germline gives CDR1 SGHRS, CDR2 YFSETQ. The CDR3 covers 16 residues. In DNA form, the CDR3 reads TGCGCCAGCAGCCCCGGACAGGGTGGAATGAACACTGAAGCTTTCTTT. Protein product: CASSPGQGGMNTEAFF.

This chain links TRBV4-1 with TRBJ1-4, with D perhaps TRBD1 (6 bases). Trimming took off 2 bases at V and 7 bases at J, with 14 bases between the two ends. CDR3 length: 15 amino acids. Germline CDR1 is MGHRA and CDR2 is YSYEKL. DNA of the CDR3: TGCGCCAGCAGCCAACAGGGCCCCAGGGGTGAAAAACTGTTTTTT. It encodes CASSQQGPRGEKLFF.